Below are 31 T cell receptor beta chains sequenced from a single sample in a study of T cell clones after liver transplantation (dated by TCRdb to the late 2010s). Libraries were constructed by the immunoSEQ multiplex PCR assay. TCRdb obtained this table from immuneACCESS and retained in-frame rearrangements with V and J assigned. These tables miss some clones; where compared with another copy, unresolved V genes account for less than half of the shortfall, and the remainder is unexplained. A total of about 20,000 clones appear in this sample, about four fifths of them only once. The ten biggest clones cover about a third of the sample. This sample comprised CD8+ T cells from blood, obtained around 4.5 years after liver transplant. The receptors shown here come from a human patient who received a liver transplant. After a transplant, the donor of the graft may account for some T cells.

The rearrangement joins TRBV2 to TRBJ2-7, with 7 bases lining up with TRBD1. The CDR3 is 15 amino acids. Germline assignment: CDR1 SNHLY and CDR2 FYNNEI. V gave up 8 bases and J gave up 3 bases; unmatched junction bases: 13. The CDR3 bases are TGTGCCAGCCTGAGTATTGTACAGGGGAACTACGAGCAGTACTTC. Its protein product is CASLSIVQGNYEQYF.

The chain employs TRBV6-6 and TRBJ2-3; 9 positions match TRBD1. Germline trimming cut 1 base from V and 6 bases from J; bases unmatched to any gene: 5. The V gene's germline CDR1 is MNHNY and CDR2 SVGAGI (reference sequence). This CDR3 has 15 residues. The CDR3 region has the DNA TGTGCCAGCAGTTACTGGTCGACAGGGGGGGATACGCAGTATTTT. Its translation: CASSYWSTGGDTQYF.

The CDR3 region has the DNA TGTGCCAGCAGGGAGCCGGGAGCCGATCAGCCCCAGCATTTT. Translated, it gives CASREPGADQPQHF. The chain is built from TRBV2 and TRBJ1-5; the D is unclear. Germline V gene data show CDR1 as SNHLY and CDR2 as FYNNEI. Trimming stripped 6 bases from V and 5 bases from J, with 14 bases between. This CDR3 contains 14 residues. Using reference TRBV2 and TRBJ1-5 for the parts outside the CDR3, the full variable domain is EPEVTQTPSHQVTQMGQEVILRCVPISNHLYFYWYRQILGQKVEFLVSFYNNEISEKSEIFDDQFSVERPDGSNFTLKIRSTKLEDSAMYFCASREPGADQPQHFGDGTRLSIL.

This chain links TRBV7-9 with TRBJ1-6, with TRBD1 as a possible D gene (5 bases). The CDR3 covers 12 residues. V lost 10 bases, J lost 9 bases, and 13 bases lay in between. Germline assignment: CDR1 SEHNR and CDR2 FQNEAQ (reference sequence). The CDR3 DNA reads TGTGCCACCCGCCCGGGGGGTTCACCCCTCCACTTT. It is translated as CATRPGGSPLHF.

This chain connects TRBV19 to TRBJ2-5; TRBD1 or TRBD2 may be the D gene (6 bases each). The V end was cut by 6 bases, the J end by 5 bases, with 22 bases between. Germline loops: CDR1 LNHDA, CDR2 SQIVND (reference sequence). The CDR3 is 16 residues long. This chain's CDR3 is CASSPRGGLRIETQYF. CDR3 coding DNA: TGTGCCAGTAGCCCCAGGGGAGGATTGCGTATTGAGACCCAGTACTTC. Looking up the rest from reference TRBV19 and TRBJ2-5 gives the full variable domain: DGGITQSPKYLFRKEGQNVTLSCEQNLNHDAMYWYRQDPGQGLRLIYYSQIVNDFQKGDIAEGYSVSREKKESFPLTVTSAQKNPTAFYLCASSPRGGLRIETQYFGPGTRLLVL.

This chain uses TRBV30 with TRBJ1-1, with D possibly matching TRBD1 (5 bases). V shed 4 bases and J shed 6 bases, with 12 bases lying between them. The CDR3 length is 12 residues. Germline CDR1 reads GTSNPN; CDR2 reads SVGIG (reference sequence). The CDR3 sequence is CAWKGGAPEAFF. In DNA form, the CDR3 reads TGTGCCTGGAAGGGAGGGGCCCCTGAAGCTTTCTTT.

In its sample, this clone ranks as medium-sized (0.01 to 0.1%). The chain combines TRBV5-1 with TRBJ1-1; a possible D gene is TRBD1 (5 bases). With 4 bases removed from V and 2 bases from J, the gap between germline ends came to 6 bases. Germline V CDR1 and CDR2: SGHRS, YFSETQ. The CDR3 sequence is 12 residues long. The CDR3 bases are TGCGCCAGCAGCCGGGACAACACTGAAGCTTTCTTT. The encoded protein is CASSRDNTEAFF.

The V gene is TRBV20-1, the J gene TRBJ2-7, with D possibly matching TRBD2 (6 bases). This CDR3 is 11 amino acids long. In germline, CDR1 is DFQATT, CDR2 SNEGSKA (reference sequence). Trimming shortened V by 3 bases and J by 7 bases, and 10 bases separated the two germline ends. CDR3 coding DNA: TGCAGTGCTAGTCTCGCGGGAGAGCAGTACTTC. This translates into CSASLAGEQYF.

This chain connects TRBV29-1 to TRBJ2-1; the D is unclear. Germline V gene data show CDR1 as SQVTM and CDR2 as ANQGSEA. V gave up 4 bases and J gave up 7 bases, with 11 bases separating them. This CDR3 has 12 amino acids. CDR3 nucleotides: TGCAGCGTTGTCCGATTGGCGAATGAGCAGTTCTTC. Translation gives CSVVRLANEQFF.

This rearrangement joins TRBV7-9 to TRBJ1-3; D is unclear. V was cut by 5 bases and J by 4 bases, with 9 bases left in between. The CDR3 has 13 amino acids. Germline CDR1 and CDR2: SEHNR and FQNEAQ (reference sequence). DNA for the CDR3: TGTGCCAGCAGCCCCAGCCCGGGAAACACCATATATTTT. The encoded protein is CASSPSPGNTIYF.

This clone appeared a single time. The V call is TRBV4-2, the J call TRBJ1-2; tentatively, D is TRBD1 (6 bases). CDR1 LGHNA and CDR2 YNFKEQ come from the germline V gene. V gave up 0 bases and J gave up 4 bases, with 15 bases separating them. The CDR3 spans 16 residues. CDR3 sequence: CASSQDHPTGPYGYTF. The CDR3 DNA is TGTGCCAGCAGCCAAGATCATCCGACAGGCCCCTATGGCTACACCTTC.

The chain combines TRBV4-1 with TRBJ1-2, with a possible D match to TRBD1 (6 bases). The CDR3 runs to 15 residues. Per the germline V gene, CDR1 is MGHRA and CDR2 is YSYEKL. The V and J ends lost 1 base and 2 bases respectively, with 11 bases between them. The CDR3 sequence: CASSQVGRGNYGYTF. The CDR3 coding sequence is TGCGCCAGCAGCCAAGTAGGGAGGGGGAACTATGGCTACACCTTC.

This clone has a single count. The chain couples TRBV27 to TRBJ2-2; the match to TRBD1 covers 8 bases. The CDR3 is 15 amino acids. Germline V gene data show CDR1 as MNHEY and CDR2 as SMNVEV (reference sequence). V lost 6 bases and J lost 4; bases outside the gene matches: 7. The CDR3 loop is CASRLTGGLTGELFF. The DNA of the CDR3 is TGTGCCAGCAGATTAACAGGGGGGCTCACCGGGGAGCTGTTTTTT.

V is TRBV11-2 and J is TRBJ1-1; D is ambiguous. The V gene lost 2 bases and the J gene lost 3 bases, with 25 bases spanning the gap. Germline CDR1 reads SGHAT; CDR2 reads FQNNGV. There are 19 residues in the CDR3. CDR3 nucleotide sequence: TGTGCCAGCAGCTTAATCTTGCCTAGCGGGTACGGAGGCGACACTGAAGCTTTCTTT. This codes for CASSLILPSGYGGDTEAFF.

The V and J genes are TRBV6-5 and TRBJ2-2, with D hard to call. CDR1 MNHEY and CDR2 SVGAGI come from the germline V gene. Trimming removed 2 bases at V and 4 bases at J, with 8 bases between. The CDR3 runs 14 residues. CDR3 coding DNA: TGTGCCAGCAGTTACACAGATTCCACCGGGGAGCTGTTTTTT. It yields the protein CASSYTDSTGELFF.

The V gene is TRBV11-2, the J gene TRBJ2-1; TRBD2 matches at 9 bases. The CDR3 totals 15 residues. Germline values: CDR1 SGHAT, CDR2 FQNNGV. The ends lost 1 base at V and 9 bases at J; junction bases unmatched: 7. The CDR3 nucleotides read TGTGCCAGCAGCTTAGGGTCGGGACTAGCCTTTGAGCAGTTCTTC. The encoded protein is CASSLGSGLAFEQFF.

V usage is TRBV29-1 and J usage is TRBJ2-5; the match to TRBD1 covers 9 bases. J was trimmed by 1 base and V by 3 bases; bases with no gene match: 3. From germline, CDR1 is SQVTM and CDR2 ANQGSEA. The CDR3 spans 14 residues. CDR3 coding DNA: TGCAGCGTTGATATGGGACAGGGCCAAGAGACCCAGTACTTC. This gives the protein CSVDMGQGQETQYF.

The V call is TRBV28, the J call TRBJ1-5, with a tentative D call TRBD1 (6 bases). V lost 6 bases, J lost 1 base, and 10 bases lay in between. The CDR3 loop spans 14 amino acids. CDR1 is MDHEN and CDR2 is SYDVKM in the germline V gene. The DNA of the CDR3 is TGTGCCAGCAGCACTGGACAGAGCAATCAGCCCCAGCATTTT. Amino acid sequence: CASSTGQSNQPQHF.

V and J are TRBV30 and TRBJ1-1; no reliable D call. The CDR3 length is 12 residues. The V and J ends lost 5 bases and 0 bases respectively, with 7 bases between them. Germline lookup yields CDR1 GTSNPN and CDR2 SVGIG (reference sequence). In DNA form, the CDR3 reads TGTGCCTGGGTAAAAATGAACACTGAAGCTTTCTTT. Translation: CAWVKMNTEAFF.

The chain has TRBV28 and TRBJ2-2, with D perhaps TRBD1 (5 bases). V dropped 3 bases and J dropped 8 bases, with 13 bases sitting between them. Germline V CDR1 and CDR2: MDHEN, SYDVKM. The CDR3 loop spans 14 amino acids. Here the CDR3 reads CASSFSRARGELFF. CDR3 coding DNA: TGTGCCAGCAGTTTCAGCAGGGCTCGGGGGGAGCTGTTTTTT. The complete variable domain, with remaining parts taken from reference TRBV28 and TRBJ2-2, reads DVKVTQSSRYLVKRTGEKVFLECVQDMDHENMFWYRQDPGLGLRLIYFSYDVKMKEKGDIPEGYSVSREKKERFSLILESASTNQTSMYLCASSFSRARGELFFGEGSRLTVL.

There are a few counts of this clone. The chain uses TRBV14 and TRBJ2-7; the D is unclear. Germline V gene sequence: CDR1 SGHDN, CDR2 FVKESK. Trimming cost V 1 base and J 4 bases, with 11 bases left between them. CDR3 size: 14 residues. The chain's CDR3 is CASSQGASLYEQYF. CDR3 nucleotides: TGTGCCAGCAGCCAAGGAGCCAGCTTATACGAGCAGTACTTC.

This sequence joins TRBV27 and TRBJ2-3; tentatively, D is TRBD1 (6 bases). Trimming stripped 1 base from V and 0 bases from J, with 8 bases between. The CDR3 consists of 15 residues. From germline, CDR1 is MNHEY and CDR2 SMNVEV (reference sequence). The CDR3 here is CASSLWGPSTDTQYF. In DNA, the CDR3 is TGTGCCAGCAGTTTATGGGGGCCTAGCACAGATACGCAGTATTTT.

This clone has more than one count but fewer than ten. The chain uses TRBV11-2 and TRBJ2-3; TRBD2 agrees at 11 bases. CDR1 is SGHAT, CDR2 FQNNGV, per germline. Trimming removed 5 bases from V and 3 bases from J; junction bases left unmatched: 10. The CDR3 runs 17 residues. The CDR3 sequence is CASSPSTLAGGTDTQYF. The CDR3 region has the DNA TGTGCCAGCAGCCCCTCCACGTTAGCGGGGGGGACAGATACGCAGTATTTT. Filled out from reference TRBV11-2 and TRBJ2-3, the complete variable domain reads EAGVAQSPRYKIIEKRQSVAFWCNPISGHATLYWYQQILGQGPKLLIQFQNNGVVDDSQLPKDRFSAERLKGVDSTLKIQPAKLEDSAVYLCASSPSTLAGGTDTQYFGPGTRLTVL.

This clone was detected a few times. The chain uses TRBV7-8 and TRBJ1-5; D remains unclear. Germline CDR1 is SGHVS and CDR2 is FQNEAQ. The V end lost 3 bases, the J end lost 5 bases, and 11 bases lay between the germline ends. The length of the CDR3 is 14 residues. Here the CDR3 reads CASSFTFEDQPQHF. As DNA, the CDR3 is TGTGCCAGCAGCTTTACGTTCGAGGATCAGCCCCAGCATTTT.

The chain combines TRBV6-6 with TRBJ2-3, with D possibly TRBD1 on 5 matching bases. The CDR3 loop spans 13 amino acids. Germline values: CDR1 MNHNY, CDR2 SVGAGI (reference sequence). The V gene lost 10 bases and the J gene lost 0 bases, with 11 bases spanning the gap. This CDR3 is CAISTGSTDTQYF. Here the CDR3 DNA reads TGTGCCATCTCCACAGGTAGCACAGATACGCAGTATTTT.

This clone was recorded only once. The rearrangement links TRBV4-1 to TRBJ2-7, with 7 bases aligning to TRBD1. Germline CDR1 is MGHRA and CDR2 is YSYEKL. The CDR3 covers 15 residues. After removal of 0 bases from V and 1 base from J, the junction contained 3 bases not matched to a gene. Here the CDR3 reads CASSQEGGGSYEQYF. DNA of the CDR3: TGCGCCAGCAGCCAAGAAGGGGGCGGATCCTACGAGCAGTACTTC.

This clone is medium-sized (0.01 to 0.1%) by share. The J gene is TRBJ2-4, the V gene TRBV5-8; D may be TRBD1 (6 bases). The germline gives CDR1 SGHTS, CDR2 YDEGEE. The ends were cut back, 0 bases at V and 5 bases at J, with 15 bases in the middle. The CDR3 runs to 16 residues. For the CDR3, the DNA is TGTGCCAGCAGCTTGGGGGACCAGGGGATACAAAACATTCAGTACTTC. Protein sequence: CASSLGDQGIQNIQYF.

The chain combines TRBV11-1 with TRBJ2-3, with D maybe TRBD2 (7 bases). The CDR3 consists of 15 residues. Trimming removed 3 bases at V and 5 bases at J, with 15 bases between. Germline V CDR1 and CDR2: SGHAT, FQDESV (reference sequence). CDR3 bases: TGTGCCAGCAGCTTGCATGCGGGGGCGGGAGATACGCAGTATTTT. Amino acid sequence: CASSLHAGAGDTQYF. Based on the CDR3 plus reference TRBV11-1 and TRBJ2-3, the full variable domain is EAEVAQSPRYKITEKSQAVAFWCDPISGHATLYWYRQILGQGPELLVQFQDESVVDDSQLPKDRFSAERLKGVDSTLKIQPAELGDSAMYLCASSLHAGAGDTQYFGPGTRLTVL.

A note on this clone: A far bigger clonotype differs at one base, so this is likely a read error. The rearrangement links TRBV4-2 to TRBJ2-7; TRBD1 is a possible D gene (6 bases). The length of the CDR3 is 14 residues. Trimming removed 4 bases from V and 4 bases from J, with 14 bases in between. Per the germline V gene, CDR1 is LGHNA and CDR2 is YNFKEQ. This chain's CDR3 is CASSPIQGLYEQYF. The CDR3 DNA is TGTGCCAGCAGCCCGATACAGGGTTTATACGAGCAGTACTTC.

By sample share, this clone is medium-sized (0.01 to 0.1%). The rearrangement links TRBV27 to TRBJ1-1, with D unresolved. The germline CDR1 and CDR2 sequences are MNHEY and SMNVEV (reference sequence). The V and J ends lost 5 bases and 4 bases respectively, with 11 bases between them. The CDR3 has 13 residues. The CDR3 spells CASSLGILTEAFF. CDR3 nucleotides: TGTGCCAGCAGTCTGGGGATACTCACTGAAGCTTTCTTT.

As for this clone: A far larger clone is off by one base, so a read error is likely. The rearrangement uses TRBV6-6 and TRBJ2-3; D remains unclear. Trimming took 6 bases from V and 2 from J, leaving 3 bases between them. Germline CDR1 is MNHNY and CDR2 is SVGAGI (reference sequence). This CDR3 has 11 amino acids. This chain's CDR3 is CASRVTDTQYF. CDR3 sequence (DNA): TGTGCCAGCAGGGTCACAGATACGCAGTATTTT.